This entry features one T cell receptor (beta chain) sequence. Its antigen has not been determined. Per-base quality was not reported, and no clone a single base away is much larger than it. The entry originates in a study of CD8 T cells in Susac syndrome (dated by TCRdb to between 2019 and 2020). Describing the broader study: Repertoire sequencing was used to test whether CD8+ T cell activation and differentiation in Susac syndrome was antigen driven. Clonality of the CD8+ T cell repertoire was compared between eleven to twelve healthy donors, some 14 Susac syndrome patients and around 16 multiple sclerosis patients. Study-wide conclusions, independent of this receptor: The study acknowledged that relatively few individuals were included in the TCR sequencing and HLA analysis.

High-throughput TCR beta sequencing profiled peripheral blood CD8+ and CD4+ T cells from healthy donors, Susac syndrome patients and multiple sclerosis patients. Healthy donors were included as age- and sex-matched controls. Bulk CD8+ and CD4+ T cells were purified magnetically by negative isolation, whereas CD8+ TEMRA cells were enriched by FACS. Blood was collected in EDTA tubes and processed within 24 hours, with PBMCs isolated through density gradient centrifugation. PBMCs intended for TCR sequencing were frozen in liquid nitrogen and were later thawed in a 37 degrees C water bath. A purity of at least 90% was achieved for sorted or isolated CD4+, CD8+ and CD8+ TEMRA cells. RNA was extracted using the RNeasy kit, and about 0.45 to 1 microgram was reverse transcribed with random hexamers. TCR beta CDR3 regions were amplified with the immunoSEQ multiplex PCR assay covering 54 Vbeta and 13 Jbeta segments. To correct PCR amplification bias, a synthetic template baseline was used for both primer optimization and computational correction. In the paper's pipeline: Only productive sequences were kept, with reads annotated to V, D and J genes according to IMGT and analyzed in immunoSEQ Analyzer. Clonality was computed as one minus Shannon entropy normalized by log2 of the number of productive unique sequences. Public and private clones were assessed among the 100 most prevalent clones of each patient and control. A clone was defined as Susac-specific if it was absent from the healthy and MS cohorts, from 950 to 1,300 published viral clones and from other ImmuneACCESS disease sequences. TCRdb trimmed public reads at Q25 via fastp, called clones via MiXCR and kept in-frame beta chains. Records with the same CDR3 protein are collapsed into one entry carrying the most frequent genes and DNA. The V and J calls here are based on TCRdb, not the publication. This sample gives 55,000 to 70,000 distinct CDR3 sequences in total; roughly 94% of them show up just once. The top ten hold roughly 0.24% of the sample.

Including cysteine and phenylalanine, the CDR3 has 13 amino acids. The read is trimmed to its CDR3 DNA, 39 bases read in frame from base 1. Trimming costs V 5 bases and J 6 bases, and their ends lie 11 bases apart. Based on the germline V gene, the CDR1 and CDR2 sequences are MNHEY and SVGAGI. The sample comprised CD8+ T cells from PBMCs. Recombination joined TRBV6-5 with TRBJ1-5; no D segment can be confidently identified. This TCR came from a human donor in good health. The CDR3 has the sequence CASSRLKGQPQHF. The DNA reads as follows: TGTGCCAGCAGTCGCTTAAAGGGTCAGCCCCAGCATTTT.